These 21 T cell receptor beta chains were all obtained from the same sample, sequenced in a study of T cell repertoires in cytomegalovirus infection. Their cognate antigens are unknown. TCRdb itself ran the reads through MiXCR, one entry per CDR3 protein. The sample has about 310,000 distinct CDR3 sequences, roughly 25% seen once; the top ten hold 13%. Here the sequenced sample was cultured PBMCs, taken from culture after CMV antigen stimulation. The receptors here all came from a human donor in good health (CMV status not recorded). Some clones in this sample may be carry-over from other donors' samples.

The chain joins TRBV27 to TRBJ1-2, with no clear D. The CDR3 extends over 15 amino acids. Trimming removed 5 bases at V and 7 bases at J, with 20 bases between. CDR1 and CDR2 (germline): MNHEY, SMNVEV (reference sequence). CDR3 region: CASSSGGLPLGGYTF. The CDR3 nucleotides read TGTGCCAGCAGTAGCGGAGGGCTTCCTCTTGGTGGCTACACCTTC.

In its sample, this clonotype was seen a few times. This rearrangement joins TRBV7-4 to TRBJ2-1, with 7 positions matching TRBD2. V shed 5 bases and J 8 bases; nucleotides not matched to a gene: 3. Germline V gene lookup returns CDR1 SGHVT and CDR2 SQSDAQ. The CDR3 runs to 12 residues. DNA of the CDR3: TGTGCCAGCAGCCCGGGGGGAGATGAGCAGTTCTTC. It codes for CASSPGGDEQFF.

This clonotype was observed many times. The chain combines TRBV6-2 or TRBV6-3 with TRBJ2-1; 10 positions agree with TRBD2. V dropped 5 bases and J dropped 5; count of bases not matched to a gene: 6. This CDR3 comprises 15 residues. Germline V CDR1 and CDR2: MNHEY, SVGEGT. This chain's CDR3 is CASSRRTSGNNEQFF. In DNA, the CDR3 is TGTGCCAGCAGTCGTCGGACTAGCGGAAACAATGAGCAGTTCTTC.

V is TRBV24-1 and J is TRBJ2-1; TRBD2 might be the D (6 bases). The CDR3 totals 17 residues. V was trimmed by 5 bases and J by 8 bases, leaving 24 bases between them. Looked up from germline, CDR1 is KGHDR and CDR2 is SFDVKD. The CDR3 DNA reads TGTGCCACCAGTGCCAGTTCCGCTGGGGGGTTTGAAGATGAGCAGTTCTTC. Protein: CATSASSAGGFEDEQFF.

This sequence joins TRBV6-8 and TRBJ2-2, with D possibly TRBD2 on 5 matching bases. This CDR3 has 16 amino acids. V was clipped by 3 bases and J by 2 bases, with 13 bases between them. CDR1 and CDR2 (germline): MNHGY, SAAAGT. This CDR3 reads CASSYGAASNTGELFF. CDR3 bases: TGTGCCAGCAGTTATGGAGCGGCCTCCAACACCGGGGAGCTGTTTTTT.

At least ten counts were recorded for this clonotype. The chain uses TRBV20-1 and TRBJ1-2; no definite D call. Germline CDR1 and CDR2: DFQATT and SNEGSKA (reference sequence). V was pared by 2 bases and J by 4 bases, with 8 bases between. This CDR3 spans 12 amino acids. In DNA form, the CDR3 reads TGCAGTGCTAGACTCAGCTTCTATGGCTACACCTTC. It codes for CSARLSFYGYTF.

There are a few counts of this clonotype. V and J are TRBV7-9 and TRBJ1-1, with D tentatively TRBD1 (6 bases). V lost 5 bases to trimming and J lost 6 bases, with 10 bases between them. The CDR3 consists of 12 residues. In germline, CDR1 is SEHNR, CDR2 FQNEAQ (reference sequence). The DNA for the CDR3 is TGTGCCAGCAGCCACAGGGTCGCTGAAGCTTTCTTT. It is translated as CASSHRVAEAFF.

This clonotype was seen a few times. The genes are TRBV7-8 and TRBJ2-3; the D gene could be TRBD1 or TRBD2 (5 bases each). V was cut by 0 bases and J by 2 bases, with 15 bases left in between. Germline lookup yields CDR1 SGHVS and CDR2 FQNEAQ. The CDR3 extends over 17 amino acids. DNA of the CDR3: TGTGCCAGCAGCTTAGCCCAATTGGGACCAGTCACAGATACGCAGTATTTT. Its translation: CASSLAQLGPVTDTQYF.

This clonotype was seen a few times. The V call is TRBV6-5, the J call TRBJ1-2, with D possibly TRBD1 on 5 matching bases. The V end was cut by 5 bases, the J end by 2 bases, with 15 bases between. Per the germline V gene, CDR1 is MNHEY and CDR2 is SVGAGI. This CDR3 is built from 15 residues. For the CDR3, the DNA is TGTGCCAGCAGTGTGAGGGGAGGGAAGAACTATGGCTACACCTTC. The encoded protein is CASSVRGGKNYGYTF.

The chain uses TRBV4-3 and TRBJ1-1; the D is unclear. V lost 1 base to trimming and J lost 3 bases, with 9 bases between them. The length of the CDR3 is 14 residues. The germline V gene encodes CDR1 LGHNA and CDR2 YSLEER. CDR3 loop: CASSQVIVDTEAFF. In nucleotides, the CDR3 is TGCGCCAGCAGCCAAGTCATTGTGGACACTGAAGCTTTCTTT.

The CDR3 loop reads CASSLGGRVEAFF. The DNA of the CDR3 is TGTGCCAGCAGCTTAGGGGGACGCGTAGAAGCTTTCTTT. The chain is built from TRBV11-3 and TRBJ1-1, with a possible D match to TRBD1 (5 bases). Trimming removed 1 base from V and 8 bases from J, with 11 bases in between. Looked up from germline, CDR1 is SGHNT and CDR2 is YENEEA. This CDR3 contains 13 residues.

This sequence joins TRBV30 and TRBJ2-5, with D perhaps being TRBD1 or TRBD2 (6 bases each). The CDR3 covers 14 residues. The V and J ends lost 1 base and 7 bases respectively, with 16 bases between them. Germline V gene data show CDR1 as GTSNPN and CDR2 as SVGIG (reference sequence). The CDR3 sequence: CAWSDRGPQGTQYF. Written as DNA, the CDR3 is TGTGCCTGGAGTGATCGGGGGCCTCAGGGGACCCAGTACTTC.

The table lists this clonotype with a few counts. V and J are TRBV28 and TRBJ2-5, with a weak D call TRBD1 (6 bases). Germline V lookup: CDR1 MDHEN, CDR2 SYDVKM. V was trimmed by 6 bases and J by 2 bases, leaving 16 bases between them. This CDR3 has 15 residues. CDR3 residues: CASSTKRTAQETQYF. DNA of the CDR3: TGTGCCAGCAGCACCAAACGGACAGCACAAGAGACCCAGTACTTC.

V is TRBV28 and J is TRBJ1-4, with D uncertain. In germline, CDR1 is MDHEN, CDR2 SYDVKM. The ends were cut back, 8 bases at V and 7 bases at J, with 17 bases in the middle. There are 14 residues in the CDR3. The CDR3 protein is CASGLAVLSEKLFF. In nucleotides, the CDR3 is TGTGCCAGCGGTCTTGCGGTGTTGAGTGAAAAACTGTTTTTT.

The genes are TRBV7-2 and TRBJ2-1; D gene unclear. The CDR3 covers 14 residues. The V end was cut by 3 bases, the J end by 8 bases, with 14 bases between. The germline CDR1 and CDR2 sequences are SGHTA and FQGNSA. The CDR3 region is CASSLADPGYEQFF. The DNA of the CDR3 is TGTGCCAGCAGCTTGGCGGACCCCGGTTATGAGCAGTTCTTC.

The sample holds many counts of this clonotype. The chain carries TRBV7-2 and TRBJ2-3; D not resolved. The CDR3 length is 13 residues. V was trimmed by 7 bases and J by 5 bases, leaving 13 bases between them. In germline, CDR1 is SGHTA, CDR2 FQGNSA. The CDR3 protein is CASKGIGRDTQYF. DNA for the CDR3: TGTGCCAGCAAAGGGATCGGCAGAGATACGCAGTATTTT.

The V and J genes are TRBV7-2 and TRBJ2-5; D gene ambiguous. Trimming took off 2 bases at V and 5 bases at J, with 18 bases between the two ends. CDR3 size: 16 residues. Germline values: CDR1 SGHTA, CDR2 FQGNSA. CDR3 nucleotide sequence: TGTGCCAGCAGCTTACTTGGCGCAACGGGTGGGGAGACCCAGTACTTC. It codes for CASSLLGATGGETQYF.

This clonotype counts as medium-sized. The chain couples TRBV7-2 to TRBJ1-5; tentative D call: TRBD1 (5 bases). CDR3 length equals 14 residues. Between the trimmed V and J ends, which lost 5 bases and 2 bases, there was a span of 10 bases. Germline CDR1 SGHTA, CDR2 FQGNSA. CDR3 amino acids: CASSPQGGNQPQHF. The CDR3 DNA is TGTGCCAGCAGCCCTCAGGGAGGCAATCAGCCCCAGCATTTT.

This rearrangement joins TRBV6-2 or TRBV6-3 to TRBJ1-1; D is uncertain. Looked up from germline, CDR1 is MNHEY and CDR2 is SVGEGT. V was trimmed by 3 bases and J by 2 bases, leaving 7 bases between them. The length of the CDR3 is 13 residues. The CDR3 loop is CASSYGSNTEAFF. The CDR3 DNA follows: TGTGCCAGCAGTTATGGGTCAAACACTGAAGCTTTCTTT.

This clonotype was found a few times. The chain links TRBV6-5 to TRBJ1-4; D is unclear. CDR3 length: 13 residues. V was shortened by 2 bases and J by 8 bases, with 9 bases between the two germline ends. Germline V gene lookup returns CDR1 MNHEY and CDR2 SVGAGI. The CDR3 region has the DNA TGTGCCAGCAGTTACGTCGGGTTCGAAAAACTGTTTTTT. Its protein is CASSYVGFEKLFF.

In DNA form, the CDR3 reads TGTGCCAGCAGTTACGCGGGATCCACAGATACGCAGTATTTT. Translating gives CASSYAGSTDTQYF. The rearrangement joins TRBV6-1 to TRBJ2-3; D is possibly TRBD2 (6 bases). The CDR3 sequence is 14 residues long. Germline lookup yields CDR1 MNHNS and CDR2 SASEGT. With 5 bases removed from V and 2 bases from J, the gap between germline ends came to 11 bases.